This T cell receptor beta chain comes out of a study of blood T cell repertoires in COVID-19. Overall study context: PBMCs, B-cell-depleted T cells, or T cells were the source of the cDNA or gDNA that made up the material.

Some clones are missing from TCRdb's copy, which holds only in-frame ones; the method was immunoSEQ multiplex PCR. The table includes about 500,000 clones, around 90% detected once. CDR3 length: 16 residues. Trimming shortened V by 6 bases and J by 1 base, and 18 bases separated the two germline ends. From germline, CDR1 is MDHEN and CDR2 SYDVKM. Participants were aged about 18 to 89 years from 20 to 30 US areas. Cohorts were based on clinical histories the participants reported. Two negative PCRs, clearance, or symptom resolution had been documented for recovered Cohort 3 donors. This clonotype was sampled from a woman aged 18-35 years who had recovered from COVID-19. V gene TRBV28 combines with J gene TRBJ1-1, with a weak D call TRBD1 (5 bases). What was sequenced was PBMCs or T cells enriched from blood (not recorded which). CDR3 loop: CASRNRIREENTEAFF. CDR3 bases: TGTGCCAGCAGAAATCGCATCAGGGAAGAGAACACTGAAGCTTTCTTT.